This T cell receptor beta chain was captured by sequencing in a study of cytomegalovirus exposure and HLA in healthy donors. Regarding the study as a whole: TCR beta sequences reportedly predicted most subjects' HLA-A and HLA-B alleles accurately. Cytomegalovirus-associated TCR beta chains were listed, numbering 150 to 200. A missense variant in DCLRE1C was later tied to TCR beta V- and J-gene trimming.

Concerning this clone: The target antigen is unknown.

V was clipped by 4 bases and J by 6 bases, with 13 bases between them. Germline values: CDR1 SQVTM, CDR2 ANQGSEA. There are 12 residues in the CDR3. PCR involved 60 Vbeta and 13 Jbeta primers. The repertoire was sequenced with immunoSEQ multiplex PCR; TCRdb's copy has only in-frame clones and lacks some. Of roughly 190,000 clones in the sample, about 81% were seen once. The sequenced sample consisted of PBMCs. The J gene is TRBJ2-7, the V gene TRBV29-1; D possibly corresponds to TRBD2 (5 bases). The clonotype was recovered from a man aged 25-45 years in good health and CMV-seropositive. The DNA of the CDR3 is TGCAGCGTTGTCAGGACCGGAGGCGAGCAGTACTTC. Its translation: CSVVRTGGEQYF.